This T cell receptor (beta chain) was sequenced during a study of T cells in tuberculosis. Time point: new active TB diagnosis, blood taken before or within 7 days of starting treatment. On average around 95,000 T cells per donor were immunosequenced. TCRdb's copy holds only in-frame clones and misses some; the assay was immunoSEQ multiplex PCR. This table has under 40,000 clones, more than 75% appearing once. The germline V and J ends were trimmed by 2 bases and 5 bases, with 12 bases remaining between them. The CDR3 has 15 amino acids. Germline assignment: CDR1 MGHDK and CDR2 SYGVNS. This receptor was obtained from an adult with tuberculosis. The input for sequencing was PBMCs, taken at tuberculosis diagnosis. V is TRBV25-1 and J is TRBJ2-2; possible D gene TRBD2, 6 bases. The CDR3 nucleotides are TGTGCCAGCAGTGAAGACGGGAGAAGAACCGGGGAGCTGTTTTTT. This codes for CASSEDGRRTGELFF.